Below are 20 T cell receptor beta chains sequenced from a single sample in a study of blood T cell repertoires in COVID-19. Clones were sequenced by immunoSEQ multiplex PCR, and TCRdb holds only the in-frame ones, with some missing. The repertoire holds almost 300,000 clones, with more than 85% as singletons. Material: peripheral blood. The receptor set was obtained from a man aged 65-85 years with acute or convalescent COVID-19.

The chain is built from TRBV5-1 and TRBJ2-7; 10 bases map to TRBD1. CDR1 SGHRS and CDR2 YFSETQ come from the germline V gene. There are 16 residues in the CDR3. The ends lost 0 bases at V and 2 bases at J; junction bases unmatched: 5. The CDR3 sequence: CASSLAGQGDTYEQYF. Here the CDR3 DNA reads TGCGCCAGCAGCTTGGCAGGACAGGGGGACACCTACGAGCAGTACTTC.

The V gene is TRBV7-9, the J gene TRBJ2-1, with 10 positions matching TRBD2. J was trimmed by 4 bases and V by 11 bases; bases with no gene match: 11. CDR3 size: 15 residues. Germline CDR1 and CDR2: SEHNR and FQNEAQ (reference sequence). Written as DNA, the CDR3 is TGTGCCGGGGGCGTAGCGGGGGGCCGGTACAATGAGCAGTTCTTC. It translates to CAGGVAGGRYNEQFF.

The J gene is TRBJ2-7, the V gene TRBV9; D is perhaps TRBD1 (6 bases). The germline V gene encodes CDR1 SGDLS and CDR2 YYNGEE. V gave up 0 bases and J gave up 6 bases, with 19 bases separating them. The CDR3 length is 16 residues. The CDR3 region has the DNA TGTGCCAGCAGCGTAGATAGGGGTGGGGGCCCGAGCGAGCAGTACTTC. It encodes CASSVDRGGGPSEQYF.

The chain uses TRBV7-2 and TRBJ2-5; no reliable D call. Looked up from germline, CDR1 is SGHTA and CDR2 is FQGNSA. The CDR3 contains 13 residues. V lost 5 bases and J 4 bases, leaving 11 bases between the germline ends. Written as DNA, the CDR3 is TGTGCCAGCAGCGGCGCAGGTCCAGAGACCCAGTACTTC. Translated, it gives CASSGAGPETQYF.

V and J are TRBV3-1 (or the pseudogene TRBV3-2) and TRBJ2-7, with D possibly matching TRBD2 (5 bases). This CDR3 contains 11 residues. Germline-derived CDR1 and CDR2 are LGHDT and YNNKEL (reference sequence). V was shortened by 11 bases and J by 3 bases, with 11 bases between the two germline ends. The DNA of the CDR3 is TGTGCCGGACGGACTGGCTACGAGCAGTACTTC. Translating gives CAGRTGYEQYF.

The gene calls are TRBV12-3 or TRBV12-4 and TRBJ2-7; 9 nucleotides line up with TRBD2. J lost 4 bases, V lost 4 bases, and 2 bases had no gene match. The CDR3 spans 13 residues. The CDR3 is CASSSGLAYEQYF. As DNA, the CDR3 is TGTGCCAGCAGTTCGGGACTAGCTTACGAGCAGTACTTC.

The chain joins TRBV6-6 to TRBJ2-7; maybe TRBD1 (5 bases). From germline, CDR1 is MNHNY and CDR2 SVGAGI (reference sequence). The V gene lost 7 bases and the J gene lost 0 bases, with 13 bases spanning the gap. The CDR3 loop spans 14 amino acids. CDR3 residues: CASKRAGHSYEQYF. DNA of the CDR3: TGTGCCAGCAAAAGGGCCGGACACTCCTACGAGCAGTACTTC.

The J gene is TRBJ1-1, the V gene TRBV7-9; D call uncertain. The V end was cut by 3 bases, the J end by 4 bases, with 12 bases between. This CDR3 contains 14 residues. Germline values: CDR1 SEHNR, CDR2 FQNEAQ (reference sequence). The CDR3 DNA is TGTGCCAGCAGCTTTCGGATCGGGAGCACTGAAGCTTTCTTT. This translates into CASSFRIGSTEAFF.

This clone was seen just once. The chain uses TRBV27 and TRBJ1-5; D is perhaps TRBD1 (6 bases). Trimming removed 5 bases from V and 0 bases from J, with 11 bases in between. Germline V gene data show CDR1 as MNHEY and CDR2 as SMNVEV (reference sequence). CDR3 size: 15 residues. The chain's CDR3 is CASSTGLGSNQPQHF. The CDR3 nucleotides read TGTGCCAGCAGTACAGGGCTCGGTAGCAATCAGCCCCAGCATTTT.

The chain carries TRBV5-4 and TRBJ1-6; 7 bases fit TRBD1. This CDR3 spans 14 amino acids. Germline CDR1 reads SGHNT; CDR2 reads YYREEE (reference sequence). The trim removed 6 bases at V and 4 bases at J, leaving 4 bases unmatched. CDR3 loop: CASTPTGYNSPLHF. CDR3 bases: TGTGCCAGCACCCCGACAGGGTATAATTCACCCCTCCACTTT. Full variable domain (remainder filled in from reference TRBV5-4 and TRBJ1-6): ETGVTQSPTHLIKTRGQQVTLRCSSQSGHNTVSWYQQALGQGPQFIFQYYREEENGRGNFPPRFSGLQFPNYSSELNVNALELDDSALYLCASTPTGYNSPLHFGNGTRLTVT.

The gene calls are TRBV4-1 and TRBJ2-2; 8 positions agree with TRBD1. Germline V gene sequence: CDR1 MGHRA, CDR2 YSYEKL. This CDR3 region has 18 residues. The V and J ends lost 4 bases and 4 bases, in that order; junction bases with no gene match: 14. In nucleotides, the CDR3 is TGCGCCAGCAGCCCCATCTACGGACAGGGTGCGGCCACCGGGGAGCTGTTTTTT. Encoded protein: CASSPIYGQGAATGELFF.

V usage is TRBV21-1 and J usage is TRBJ2-7; the table's D call, TRBD1, has no DNA check behind it. TRBV21-1 has pseudogene status. This CDR3 has 15 amino acids. The CDR3 spells CASSREQGARYEQYF. The CDR3 DNA is TGTGCCAGCAGCAGGGAACAGGGGGCGCGCTACGAGCAGTACTTC.

The rearrangement links TRBV7-2 to TRBJ2-7; a weak D match, TRBD2 (6 bases). V was shortened by 1 base and J by 2 bases, with 9 bases between the two germline ends. The CDR3 runs to 14 residues. Germline CDR1 is SGHTA and CDR2 is FQGNSA. CDR3 residues: CASSLGRGPYEQYF. DNA for the CDR3: TGTGCCAGCAGCTTAGGGCGGGGTCCCTACGAGCAGTACTTC.

J is TRBJ1-1 and V is TRBV5-5; D call uncertain. This CDR3 region has 15 residues. Germline lookup yields CDR1 SGHKS and CDR2 YYEKEE (reference sequence). Trimming shortened V by 4 bases and J by 5 bases, and 18 bases separated the two germline ends. CDR3 loop: CASSPPVGGRTEAFF. The CDR3 coding sequence is TGTGCCAGCAGCCCCCCGGTTGGAGGGAGAACTGAAGCTTTCTTT.

V and J are TRBV27 and TRBJ1-2; TRBD1 matches at 8 bases. The CDR3 consists of 14 residues. From germline, CDR1 is MNHEY and CDR2 SMNVEV (reference sequence). The V gene end was trimmed by 6 bases and the J gene end by 6 bases; junction bases not matched to a gene: 9. In DNA form, the CDR3 reads TGTGCCAGCAGCTCTAGGTCAGGGGGCGATGGCTACACCTTC. It translates to CASSSRSGGDGYTF.

This clone was observed a single time. The J gene is TRBJ1-1, the V gene TRBV7-2; 7 bases are a match to TRBD1. The CDR3 runs 16 residues. V dropped 2 bases and J dropped 3; count of bases not matched to a gene: 9. Germline lookup yields CDR1 SGHTA and CDR2 FQGNSA. CDR3 coding DNA: TGTGCCAGCAGCTTAAGTCAGGGGGGAAGCTACACTGAAGCTTTCTTT. It specifies CASSLSQGGSYTEAFF.

This clone was picked up one time. V and J are TRBV2 and TRBJ1-1; D unclear. Deletions cut 4 bases from V and 1 base from J, with 19 bases between. Germline-derived CDR1 and CDR2 are SNHLY and FYNNEI. The CDR3 extends over 17 amino acids. The CDR3 sequence is CASSVFFRSGWNTEAFF. In nucleotides, the CDR3 is TGTGCCAGCAGTGTATTTTTCCGGTCAGGCTGGAACACTGAAGCTTTCTTT.

The CDR3 DNA is TGTGCCAGCAGTGTCACAGGGTCAGGCTATGGCTACACCTTC. Its protein is CASSVTGSGYGYTF. The J gene is TRBJ1-2, the V gene TRBV2, with D possibly TRBD1 on 6 matching bases. Germline CDR1 reads SNHLY; CDR2 reads FYNNEI. V shed 4 bases and J shed 4 bases, with 13 bases lying between them. The CDR3 is 14 amino acids.

The gene calls are TRBV7-9 and TRBJ2-2; D may be TRBD1 (6 bases). Trimming took off 2 bases at V and 5 bases at J, with 9 bases between the two ends. Germline V CDR1 and CDR2: SEHNR, FQNEAQ (reference sequence). CDR3 length: 14 residues. CDR3 sequence (DNA): TGTGCCAGCAGCTTATATCAGGGGACCGGGGAGCTGTTTTTT. Translation: CASSLYQGTGELFF.

This sequence joins TRBV10-3 and TRBJ2-1; 11 bases match TRBD2. Per the germline V gene, CDR1 is ENHRY and CDR2 is SYGVKD. The V segment lost 10 bases and the J segment 2 bases; nucleotides outside the gene matches: 13. The length of the CDR3 is 17 residues. CDR3 bases: TGTGCCACAACCCGCGCGGCTAGCGGGAGGACCTACAATGAGCAGTTCTTC. Encoded protein: CATTRAASGRTYNEQFF.